Listed below are T cell receptor beta chains from one sample, sequenced in a study of sequential checkpoint blockade in melanoma. The protocol was immunoSEQ multiplex PCR, while the TCRdb copy is restricted to in-frame clones and leaves out a portion. Of 30,000 to 45,000 clones listed, around nine tenths were seen once; the top ten hold around 11%. This sample comprised CD8+ T cells sorted from blood (inferred from file names), obtained from a patient given nivolumab and ipilimumab in sequence. The source is a human donor with melanoma. Each CDR3 is given with its conserved first and last residue. D genes are given only for firm matches. Expanded clones are given a class, and other clones once, few, many or no size at all.

j_call | d_call | clone_size | v_call | cdr3_nt | cdr3_aa
TRBJ1-3 | NA | NA | TRBV15 | TGTGCCACCAGCAGACAGGGGACAAACTCTGGAAACACCATATATTTT | CATSRQGTNSGNTIYF
TRBJ2-3 | TRBD1 | NA | TRBV30 | TGTGCCTGGAGTGTAGGGACAGCTAGCACAGATACGCAGTATTTT | CAWSVGTASTDTQYF
TRBJ1-2 | NA | NA | TRBV4-3 | TGCGCCAGCAGCCAAGATCGAGGCGTCAGGGGCTATGGCTACACCTTC | CASSQDRGVRGYGYTF
TRBJ2-7 | NA | NA | TRBV2 | TGTGCCAGCAGAACAGGGTCCTCCTACGAGCAGTACTTC | CASRTGSSYEQYF
TRBJ2-7 | TRBD2 | NA | TRBV10-3 | TGTGCCATCAGTGAGTCCGACGGGAGGTCATACGAGCAGTACTTC | CAISESDGRSYEQYF
TRBJ2-7 | NA | NA | TRBV6-5 | TGTGCCAGCAGTGACAGTTACGAGCAGTACTTC | CASSDSYEQYF
TRBJ2-7 | TRBD2 | NA | TRBV6-1 | TGTGCCAGCGGTGAGGACCCACCGGGACTAGCGGGACTACCGTCCTACGAGCAGTACTTC | CASGEDPPGLAGLPSYEQYF
TRBJ2-1 | TRBD1 | NA | TRBV19 | TGTGCCAGTAGCCCGGGACAGCTCTACAATGAGCAGTTCTTC | CASSPGQLYNEQFF
TRBJ2-1 | TRBD2 | once | TRBV6-5 | TGTGCCAGCAGTTATTTTACTAGCGGCCCCCTGTTCTTC | CASSYFTSGPLFF
TRBJ2-2 | TRBD1 | once | TRBV19 | TGTGCCAGTAGTTCGACAGGGGGCAGTGACACCGGGGAGCTGTTTTTT | CASSSTGGSDTGELFF
TRBJ2-2 | TRBD2 | NA | TRBV4-2 | TGTGCCAGCAGCCAAGGTAGCCTAGCGGGAGATTGGGACACCGGGGAGCTGTTTTTT | CASSQGSLAGDWDTGELFF
TRBJ1-1 | TRBD1 | NA | TRBV5-8 | TGTGCCAGCAGCCAACCCTGGACAGGGGTGCACACTGAAGCTTTCTTT | CASSQPWTGVHTEAFF
TRBJ2-3 | TRBD2 | NA | TRBV7-6 | TGTGCCAGCAGCCCGGGGACTAGCAGCACAGATACGCAGTATTTT | CASSPGTSSTDTQYF
TRBJ1-1 | NA | NA | TRBV5-6 | TGTGCCAGCGGAACTATGAACACTGAAGCTTTCTTT | CASGTMNTEAFF
TRBJ2-1 | NA | NA | TRBV27 | TGTGCCAGCAGTTTTGGGGCGTACAATGAGCAGTTCTTC | CASSFGAYNEQFF
TRBJ1-1 | NA | NA | TRBV5-8 | TGTGCCAGCAGCTTACAAGGAAGCGGAATGAACACTGAAGCTTTCTTT | CASSLQGSGMNTEAFF
TRBJ2-5 | NA | NA | TRBV13 | TGTGCCAGCAGCCCCCCCCGAGCGGAACAAGAGACCCAGTACTTC | CASSPPRAEQETQYF
TRBJ2-7 | NA | NA | TRBV19 | TGTGCCAGTAGCCGAGGGCTCGACTACGAGCAGTACTTC | CASSRGLDYEQYF
TRBJ2-6 | NA | NA | TRBV28 | TGTGCCAGCAGGGACACAGACTCTGGGGCCAACGTCCTGACTTTC | CASRDTDSGANVLTF
TRBJ2-7 | NA | NA | TRBV4-1 | TGCGCCAGCAGCCAGTTAAGTCGAGGCTCCTACGAGCAGTACTTC | CASSQLSRGSYEQYF
TRBJ1-2 | TRBD1 | NA | TRBV27 | TGTGCCAGCAGTTATGCGACAGGGAACTATGGCTACACCTTC | CASSYATGNYGYTF
TRBJ1-1 | NA | NA | TRBV9 | TGTGCCAGCAGCGCCGGGACACTGAACACTGAAGCTTTCTTT | CASSAGTLNTEAFF
TRBJ1-2 | NA | NA | TRBV7-9 | TGTGCCAGCAGCTTAGAGGTGTCGAGGGAAGGCTACACCTTC | CASSLEVSREGYTF
TRBJ1-2 | TRBD1 | NA | TRBV27 | TGTGCCAGCACCGGACAGGGCGACTATGGCTACACCTTC | CASTGQGDYGYTF